This note documents a single T cell receptor (beta chain) sequence. Trimming removed 1 base from V and 0 bases from J, with 6 bases in between. The germline V gene encodes CDR1 LGHDT and CDR2 YNNKEL (reference sequence). The CDR3 runs to 14 residues. The sample is drawn from a study of blood T cell repertoires in COVID-19. In the authors' methods: Amplification with reference gene primers provided the estimates of nucleated cell counts. The method was immunoSEQ multiplex PCR; TCRdb's version includes in-frame clones alone and lacks a portion of them. Clone size and V and J calls were adopted from that table, with D and trimming inferred from the DNA. The sample lists over 200,000 clones, around 80% occurring once.

The receptor was isolated from a man in his forties or fifties with active or convalescent COVID-19. The chain is built from TRBV3-1 (or the pseudogene TRBV3-2) and TRBJ1-1, with D unresolved. Sequenced material: peripheral blood. CDR3 DNA sequence: TGTGCCAGCAGCCAAGTAGTCATGAACACTGAAGCTTTCTTT. Amino acids: CASSQVVMNTEAFF.